The T cell receptor beta chain under discussion was sequenced for a study of response to subunit inactivated influenza vaccine. The V end was cut by 2 bases, the J end by 0 bases, with 8 bases between. The length of the CDR3 is 14 residues. The germline gives CDR1 SGHDT, CDR2 YYEEEE. This clonotype was observed a few times. TCRdb re-called the RT-PCR reads through MiXCR, storing one row per CDR3 protein. This sample yields more than 700,000 distinct CDR3 sequences, of which less than 25% are seen a single time; 10% to 13% belongs to the top ten. The chain combines TRBV5-6 with TRBJ2-5; D unresolved. The source is a man aged 45-65 years who received an inactivated influenza vaccine. The material sequenced was PBMCs from blood, taken 4 to 6 days after vaccination. The CDR3 sequence: CASSLATYQETQYF. The DNA for the CDR3 is TGTGCCAGCAGCTTAGCTACATACCAAGAGACCCAGTACTTC. The whole variable domain, filled in from reference TRBV5-6 and TRBJ2-5, reads DAGVTQSPTHLIKTRGQQVTLRCSPKSGHDTVSWYQQALGQGPQFIFQYYEEEERQRGNFPDRFSGHQFPNYSSELNVNALLLGDSALYLCASSLATYQETQYFGPGTRLLVL.